Listed below are T cell receptor beta chains from one sample, sequenced in a study of CD8 T cells in ankylosing spondylitis. Each CDR3 protein is one row after TCRdb ran MiXCR on the 5' RACE reads. The sample has 450,000 to 550,000 distinct CDR3 sequences; approximately 5.3% are singletons. Sequences were obtained from blood, either unsorted or a sorted T cell fraction (not recorded which). The receptor source for this set is a male donor with ankylosing spondylitis. The CDR3 runs from the conserved cysteine through the conserved F or W. Each record gives: V gene, clone size, D gene, J gene, CDR3 protein, CDR3 DNA. The D gene is left open where the match is weak. The listing skips clone size in some rows; elsewhere it reads once, few, many or a size class.

TRBV5-1	many	NA	TRBJ1-1	CASSPRTDRYTEAFF	TGCGCCAGCAGCCCCCGGACAGACCGTTACACTGAAGCTTTCTTT
TRBV7-3	few	NA	TRBJ2-3	CASSPPGAADTQYF	TGTGCCAGCAGCCCCCCCGGGGCGGCAGATACGCAGTATTTT
TRBV7-9	many	TRBD1	TRBJ2-7	CASSLEGQNYEQYF	TGTGCCAGCAGCTTAGAGGGACAGAACTACGAGCAGTACTTC
TRBV7-8	many	NA	TRBJ2-3	CASSLSVDTQYF	TGTGCCAGCAGCTTATCAGTTGATACGCAGTATTTT
TRBV20-1	many	NA	TRBJ1-5	CSARPPGARNQPQHF	TGCAGTGCTAGACCCCCCGGGGCCCGCAATCAGCCCCAGCATTTT
TRBV5-1	NA	NA	TRBJ1-2	CASSPGGSIYGYTF	TGCGCCAGCAGCCCGGGAGGATCAATCTATGGCTACACCTTC
TRBV10-3	many	NA	TRBJ2-1	CAISVSPPSSYNEQFF	TGTGCCATCAGTGTTTCACCACCGAGCTCCTACAATGAGCAGTTCTTC
TRBV7-9	many	NA	TRBJ2-1	CASSSLTADNEQFF	TGTGCCAGCAGCTCTTTGACAGCCGACAATGAGCAGTTCTTC
TRBV12-3/TRBV12-4	many	TRBD2	TRBJ2-3	CASSRGGLDGREGTDTQYF	TGTGCCAGCAGTCGGGGGGGGCTCGATGGCAGGGAAGGAACAGATACGCAGTATTTT
TRBV28	few	TRBD2	TRBJ2-1	CASSLSGGPDEQFF	TGTGCCAGCAGTTTAAGCGGGGGGCCAGATGAGCAGTTCTTC
TRBV5-1	NA	NA	TRBJ2-1	CASSLADRPAQFF	TGCGCCAGCAGCTTGGCGGACCGGCCGGCGCAGTTCTTC
TRBV6-1	many	TRBD2	TRBJ2-3	CASSREVLAGSTDTQYF	TGTGCCAGCAGCCGCGAAGTCCTAGCGGGGAGCACAGATACGCAGTATTTT
TRBV29-1	many	NA	TRBJ1-4	CSVVGANEKLFF	TGCAGCGTTGTTGGGGCTAATGAAAAACTGTTTTTT
TRBV15	many	NA	TRBJ2-7	CATSRPLGGEQYF	TGTGCCACCAGCAGGCCTTTGGGGGGCGAGCAGTACTTC
TRBV12-3/TRBV12-4	many	NA	TRBJ2-3	CASSLSSQGGTDTQYF	TGTGCCAGCAGTTTAAGCTCACAGGGAGGCACAGATACGCAGTATTTT
TRBV7-2	NA	TRBD2	TRBJ2-5	CASSSPGLTAIETQYF	TGTGCCAGCAGCTCTCCGGGACTAACGGCAATTGAGACCCAGTACTTC
TRBV4-3	many	NA	TRBJ2-3	CASSQDGDRTDTQYF	TGCGCCAGCAGCCAAGATGGGGACCGCACAGATACGCAGTATTTT
TRBV6-5	NA	TRBD1	TRBJ2-1	CASTYSRGQRNNEQFF	TGTGCCAGCACCTACTCACGGGGACAGCGGAACAATGAGCAGTTCTTC
TRBV7-2	many	NA	TRBJ1-4	CASSQAVANEKLFF	TGTGCCAGCAGCCAGGCCGTGGCTAATGAAAAACTGTTTTTT
TRBV10-2	many	NA	TRBJ2-1	CASGRGGDDEQFF	TGCGCCAGCGGGCGTGGTGGGGACGATGAGCAGTTCTTC
TRBV5-1	many	NA	TRBJ1-1	CASSLETTGTEAFF	TGCGCCAGCAGCTTGGAAACGACAGGCACTGAAGCTTTCTTT
TRBV6-1	many	TRBD2	TRBJ2-2	CASSRTSGISIGELFF	TGTGCCAGCAGCCGGACTAGCGGGATTTCGATCGGGGAGCTGTTTTTT
TRBV4-2	NA	TRBD2	TRBJ2-1	CASSPPSSGGAYSSYNEQFF	TGTGCCAGCAGCCCCCCCTCCAGCGGGGGGGCCTATAGCTCCTACAATGAGCAGTTCTTC
TRBV11-1	many	TRBD1	TRBJ2-7	CASSLAGTGFSYEQYF	TGTGCCAGCAGCTTAGCGGGGACAGGGTTCTCCTACGAGCAGTACTTC
TRBV4-2	many	TRBD1	TRBJ1-5	CASSLQGANQPQHF	TGTGCCAGCAGCTTACAGGGGGCTAATCAGCCCCAGCATTTT
TRBV12-3/TRBV12-4	NA	NA	TRBJ2-7	CASSREGVNEQYF	TGTGCCAGCAGTCGGGAAGGAGTAAACGAGCAGTACTTC
TRBV20-1	many	TRBD1	TRBJ1-2	CSARGWTGRSSNYGYTF	TGCAGTGCTAGAGGGTGGACAGGTCGAAGCTCTAACTATGGCTACACCTTC
TRBV11-1	many	TRBD2	TRBJ2-1	CASSWGWGLVTHLSSYNEQFF	TGTGCCAGCAGCTGGGGATGGGGACTAGTCACCCATTTGAGCTCCTACAATGAGCAGTTCTTC
TRBV6-2/TRBV6-3	many	NA	TRBJ2-1	CASSPAAYEQFF	TGTGCCAGCAGTCCCGCGGCGTATGAGCAGTTCTTC
TRBV5-1	many	TRBD1	TRBJ2-3	CASSPYRGPTTDTQYF	TGCGCCAGCAGCCCATACAGGGGGCCCACTACAGATACGCAGTATTTT
TRBV27	many	TRBD1	TRBJ1-1	CASSLGTGGWNTEAFF	TGTGCCAGCAGTCTCGGGACAGGGGGCTGGAACACTGAAGCTTTCTTT
TRBV29-1	many	NA	TRBJ2-7	CSATPTADTQYF	TGCAGCGCCACCCCCACCGCGGACACTCAGTACTTC
TRBV10-3	many	NA	TRBJ1-1	CAISESMNTEAFF	TGTGCCATCAGTGAGTCGATGAACACTGAAGCTTTCTTT
TRBV5-1	many	NA	TRBJ1-1	CARSHLNTEAFF	TGCGCCAGGTCCCATTTGAACACTGAAGCTTTCTTT
TRBV7-8	few	TRBD2	TRBJ2-1	CASSYYSGKGYNEQFF	TGTGCCAGCAGCTACTATAGCGGGAAGGGATACAATGAGCAGTTCTTC
TRBV5-1	NA	NA	TRBJ2-1	CASSTVGGVYNEQFF	TGCGCCAGCAGCACCGTTGGAGGGGTCTACAATGAGCAGTTCTTC
TRBV5-5	few	TRBD2	TRBJ2-3	CASNRLAGGLGTDTQYF	TGTGCCAGCAACAGACTAGCGGGGGGGCTGGGCACAGATACGCAGTATTTT
TRBV28	NA	TRBD2	TRBJ2-5	CASSADLAGDYQETQYF	TGTGCCAGCAGTGCCGACCTAGCGGGGGATTACCAAGAGACCCAGTACTTC
TRBV7-9	many	TRBD1	TRBJ1-2	CASGDRVYGYTF	TGTGCCAGCGGCGACAGGGTCTATGGCTACACCTTC
TRBV2	many	TRBD1	TRBJ2-7	CASRVMGTGPSEQYF	TGTGCCAGCAGGGTTATGGGGACAGGCCCCTCCGAGCAGTACTTC
TRBV28	few	NA	TRBJ1-1	CASSSGDRRVVAFF	TGTGCCAGCAGTTCAGGGGACCGCCGCGTTGTAGCTTTCTTT
TRBV6-2/TRBV6-3	NA	TRBD1	TRBJ1-1	CASSLFWTGQNTEAFF	TGTGCCAGCAGCCTATTTTGGACAGGCCAGAACACTGAAGCTTTCTTT
TRBV27	many	NA	TRBJ2-3	CASSFQGGTDTQYF	TGTGCCAGCAGTTTTCAGGGAGGCACAGATACGCAGTATTTT
TRBV5-1	NA	NA	TRBJ2-6	CASSLVGQGYSGANVLTF	TGCGCCAGCAGCTTGGTGGGGCAGGGTTACTCTGGGGCCAACGTCCTGACTTTC
TRBV12-3/TRBV12-4	many	NA	TRBJ1-2	CASSFLANYGYTF	TGTGCCAGCAGTTTCTTAGCTAACTATGGCTACACCTTC
TRBV20-1	many	TRBD2	TRBJ2-1	CSASRIAGFPYNEQFF	TGCAGTGCTTCTCGAATAGCGGGATTCCCCTACAATGAGCAGTTCTTC
TRBV4-2	many	NA	TRBJ1-4	CASSPKIRPNEKLFF	TGTGCCAGCAGCCCAAAGATTAGGCCCAATGAAAAACTGTTTTTT
TRBV7-9	many	TRBD1	TRBJ1-5	CASSPTGQGQPQHF	TGTGCCAGCAGCCCTACGGGACAGGGACAGCCCCAGCATTTT
TRBV5-1	few	TRBD2	TRBJ2-2	CASRRGAADTGELFF	TGCGCCAGCAGGCGGGGGGCCGCGGACACCGGGGAGCTGTTTTTT
TRBV15	few	NA	TRBJ1-4	CATSRGTPRSEKLFF	TGTGCCACCAGCAGAGGGACTCCACGTAGTGAAAAACTGTTTTTT
TRBV12-3/TRBV12-4	few	NA	TRBJ2-7	CASSWTASSYEQYF	TGTGCCAGCAGTTGGACAGCGAGCTCCTACGAGCAGTACTTC
TRBV5-1	many	NA	TRBJ1-1	CASSPEGVLGEAFF	TGCGCCAGCAGCCCCGAGGGGGTTTTAGGTGAAGCTTTCTTT
TRBV6-2/TRBV6-3	many	TRBD1	TRBJ1-2	CASNDRVYGYTF	TGTGCCAGCAACGACAGGGTCTATGGCTACACCTTC
TRBV2	few	TRBD1	TRBJ2-1	CASSKGDREFYNEQFF	TGTGCCAGCAGCAAAGGGGACAGGGAGTTCTACAATGAGCAGTTCTTC
TRBV5-1	many	NA	TRBJ1-5	CASSLALGPDQPQHF	TGCGCCAGCAGCTTGGCCCTGGGCCCCGATCAGCCCCAGCATTTT
TRBV6-2/TRBV6-3	many	NA	TRBJ2-4	CASRTGRAAKNIQYF	TGTGCCAGCAGGACAGGGAGGGCGGCCAAAAACATTCAGTACTTC
TRBV6-5	few	TRBD1	TRBJ1-2	CASCSPTGLYGYTF	TGTGCCAGCTGTTCCCCGACAGGGCTCTATGGCTACACCTTC
TRBV4-3	few	NA	TRBJ2-3	CASSQDMEDTQYF	TGCGCCAGCAGCCAAGACATGGAAGATACGCAGTATTTT
TRBV5-1	many	TRBD1	TRBJ2-1	CASSGDSRVQYNEQFF	TGCGCCAGCAGCGGGGACAGTAGGGTTCAGTACAATGAGCAGTTCTTC
TRBV7-2	many	TRBD1	TRBJ1-5	CASSSTGGSHQPQHF	TGTGCCAGCAGCTCAACAGGGGGCTCTCATCAGCCCCAGCATTTT